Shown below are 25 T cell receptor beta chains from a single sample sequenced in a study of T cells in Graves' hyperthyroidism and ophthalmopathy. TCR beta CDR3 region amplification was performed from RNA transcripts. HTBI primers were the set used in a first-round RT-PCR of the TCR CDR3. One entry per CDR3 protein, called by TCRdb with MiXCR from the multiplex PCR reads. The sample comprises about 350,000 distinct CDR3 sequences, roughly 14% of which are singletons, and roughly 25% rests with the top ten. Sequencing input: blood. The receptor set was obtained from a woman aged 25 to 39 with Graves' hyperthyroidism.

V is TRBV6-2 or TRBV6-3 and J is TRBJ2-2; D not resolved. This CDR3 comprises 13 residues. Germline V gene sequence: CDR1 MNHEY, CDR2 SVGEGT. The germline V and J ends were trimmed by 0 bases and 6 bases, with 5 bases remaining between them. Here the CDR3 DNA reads TGTGCCAGCAGTTACTCGAGACCCGGGGAGCTGTTTTTT. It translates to CASSYSRPGELFF.

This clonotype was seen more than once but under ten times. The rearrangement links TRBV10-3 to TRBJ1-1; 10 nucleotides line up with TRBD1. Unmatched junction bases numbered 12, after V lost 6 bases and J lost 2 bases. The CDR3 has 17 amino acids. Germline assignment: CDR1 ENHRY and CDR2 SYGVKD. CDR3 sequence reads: CAIRDPRDRGVNTEAFF. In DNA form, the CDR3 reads TGTGCCATCAGGGACCCCCGGGACAGGGGCGTAAACACTGAAGCTTTCTTT.

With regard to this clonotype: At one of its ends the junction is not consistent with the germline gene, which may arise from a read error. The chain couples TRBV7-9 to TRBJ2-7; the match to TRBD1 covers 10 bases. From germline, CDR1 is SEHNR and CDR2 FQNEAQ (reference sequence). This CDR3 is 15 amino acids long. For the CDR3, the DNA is TGTGCCAGCAGCGGGGAGGACAGGGGGTCCTACGAGCGGTACTTC. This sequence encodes CASSGEDRGSYERYF.

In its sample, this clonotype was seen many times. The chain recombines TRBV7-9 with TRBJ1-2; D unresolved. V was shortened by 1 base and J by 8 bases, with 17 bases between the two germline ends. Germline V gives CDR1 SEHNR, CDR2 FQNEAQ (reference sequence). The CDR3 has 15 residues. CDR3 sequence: CASSLGEGSHGGYTF. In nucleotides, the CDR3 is TGTGCCAGCAGCTTAGGAGAGGGCAGTCACGGAGGCTACACCTTC.

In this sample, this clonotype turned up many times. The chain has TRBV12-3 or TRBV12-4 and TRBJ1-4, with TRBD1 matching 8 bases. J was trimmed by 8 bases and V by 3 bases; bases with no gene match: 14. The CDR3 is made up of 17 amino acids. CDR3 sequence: CASSFAAGGGIGEKLFF. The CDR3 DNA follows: TGTGCCAGCAGTTTTGCGGCAGGGGGCGGAATTGGCGAAAAACTGTTTTTT.

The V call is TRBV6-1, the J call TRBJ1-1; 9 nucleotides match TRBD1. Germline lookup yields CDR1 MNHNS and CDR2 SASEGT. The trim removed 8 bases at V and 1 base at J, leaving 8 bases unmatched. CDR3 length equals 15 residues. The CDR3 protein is CASLGRGQGNTEAFF. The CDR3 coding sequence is TGTGCCAGCCTAGGCAGGGGACAGGGGAACACTGAAGCTTTCTTT.

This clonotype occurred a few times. Here the CDR3 DNA reads TGTGCCAGCAGCTTGGCAGCGGGGATCCTCCGTGAGCAGTACTTC. Translated, it gives CASSLAAGILREQYF. The chain joins TRBV5-6 to TRBJ2-7, with 7 bases that match TRBD2. The CDR3 loop spans 15 amino acids. In germline, CDR1 is SGHDT, CDR2 YYEEEE. Trimming cost V 0 bases and J 7 bases; bases outside gene matches: 10.

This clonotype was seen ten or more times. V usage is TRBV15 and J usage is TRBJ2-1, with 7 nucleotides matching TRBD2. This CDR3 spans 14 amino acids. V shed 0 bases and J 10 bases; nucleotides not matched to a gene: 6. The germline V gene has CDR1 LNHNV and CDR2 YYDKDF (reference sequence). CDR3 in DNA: TGTGCCACCAGCAGAGATGGGGGAGGGAAGGAGCAGTTCTTC. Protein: CATSRDGGGKEQFF.

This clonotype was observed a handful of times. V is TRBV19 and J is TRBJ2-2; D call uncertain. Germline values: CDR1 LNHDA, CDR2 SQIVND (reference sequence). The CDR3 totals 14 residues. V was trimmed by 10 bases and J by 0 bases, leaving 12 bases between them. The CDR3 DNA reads TGTGCCACGTCATTAGGCGCGAACACCGGGGAGCTGTTTTTT. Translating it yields CATSLGANTGELFF.

CDR3 nucleotides: TGTGCCAGCAGTTCGACAGGGATGGACACCATATATTTT. Translation: CASSSTGMDTIYF. The chain couples TRBV28 to TRBJ1-3, with TRBD1 identical over 7 bases. Germline V gene sequence: CDR1 MDHEN, CDR2 SYDVKM. The CDR3 has 13 amino acids. With V trimmed by 4 bases and J by 8 bases, 5 bases remained unmatched.

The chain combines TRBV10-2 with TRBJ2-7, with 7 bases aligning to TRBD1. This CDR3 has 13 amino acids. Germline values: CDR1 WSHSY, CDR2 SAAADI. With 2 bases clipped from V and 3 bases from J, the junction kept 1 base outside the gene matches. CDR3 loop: CASSEPGGYEQYF. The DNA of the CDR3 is TGCGCCAGCAGTGAGCCAGGGGGCTACGAGCAGTACTTC.

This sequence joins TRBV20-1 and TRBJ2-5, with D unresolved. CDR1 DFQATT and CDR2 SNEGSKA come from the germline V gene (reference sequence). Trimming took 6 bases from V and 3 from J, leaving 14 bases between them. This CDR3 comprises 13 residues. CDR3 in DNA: TGCAGTGCCCCCGGACGGAGAGAAGAGACCCAGTACTTC. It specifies CSAPGRREETQYF.

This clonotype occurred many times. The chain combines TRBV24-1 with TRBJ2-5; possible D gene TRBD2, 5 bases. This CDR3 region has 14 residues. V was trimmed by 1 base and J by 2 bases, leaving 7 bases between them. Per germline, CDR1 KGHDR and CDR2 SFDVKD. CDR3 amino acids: CATSDFGDQETQYF. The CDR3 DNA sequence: TGTGCCACCAGTGATTTCGGGGATCAAGAGACCCAGTACTTC.

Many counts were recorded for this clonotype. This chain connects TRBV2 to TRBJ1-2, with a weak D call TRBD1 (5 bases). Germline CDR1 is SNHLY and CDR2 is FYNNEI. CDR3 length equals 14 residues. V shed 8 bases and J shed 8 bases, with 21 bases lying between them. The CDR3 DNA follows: TGTGCCAGCCCCAGGGTACCTGGCGGTGGAGGCTACACCTTC. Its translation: CASPRVPGGGGYTF.

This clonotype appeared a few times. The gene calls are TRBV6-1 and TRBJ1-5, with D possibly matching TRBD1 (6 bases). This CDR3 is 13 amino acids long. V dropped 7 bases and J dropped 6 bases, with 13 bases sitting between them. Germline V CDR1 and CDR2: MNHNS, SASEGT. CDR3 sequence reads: CASTGDLGQPQHF. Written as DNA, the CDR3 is TGTGCCAGCACAGGGGACCTCGGTCAGCCCCAGCATTTT.

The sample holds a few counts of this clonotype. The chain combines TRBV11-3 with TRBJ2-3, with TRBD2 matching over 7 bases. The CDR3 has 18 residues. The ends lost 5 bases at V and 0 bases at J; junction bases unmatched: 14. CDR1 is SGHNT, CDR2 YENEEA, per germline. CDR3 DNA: TGTGCCAGCAGCGGAACGGGGCGGGAGACCTCCAGCACAGATACGCAGTATTTT. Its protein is CASSGTGRETSSTDTQYF.

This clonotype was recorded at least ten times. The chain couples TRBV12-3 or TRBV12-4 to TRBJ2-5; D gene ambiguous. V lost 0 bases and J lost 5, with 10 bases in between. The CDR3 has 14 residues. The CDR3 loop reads CASSLASAPETQYF. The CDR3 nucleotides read TGTGCCAGCAGTTTAGCGTCCGCTCCGGAGACCCAGTACTTC.

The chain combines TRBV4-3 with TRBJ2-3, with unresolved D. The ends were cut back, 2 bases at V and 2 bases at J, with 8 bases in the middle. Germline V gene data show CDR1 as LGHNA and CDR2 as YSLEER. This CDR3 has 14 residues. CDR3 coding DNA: TGCGCCAGCAGCCAAAACCCCGCCACAGATACGCAGTATTTT. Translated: CASSQNPATDTQYF.

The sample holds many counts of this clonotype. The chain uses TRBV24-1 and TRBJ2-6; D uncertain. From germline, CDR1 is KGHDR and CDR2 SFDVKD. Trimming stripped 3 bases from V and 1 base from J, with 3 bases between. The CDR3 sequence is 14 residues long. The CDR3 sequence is CATSDTSGANVLTF. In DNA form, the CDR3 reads TGTGCCACCAGTGATACTTCTGGGGCCAACGTCCTGACTTTC.

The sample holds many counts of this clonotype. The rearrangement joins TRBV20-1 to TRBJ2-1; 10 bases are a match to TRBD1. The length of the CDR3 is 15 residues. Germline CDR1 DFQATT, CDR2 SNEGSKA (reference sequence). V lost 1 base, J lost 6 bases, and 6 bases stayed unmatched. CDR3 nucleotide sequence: TGCAGTGCTAGAGTAATGACAGGGGGCCTCAATGAGCAGTTCTTC. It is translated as CSARVMTGGLNEQFF.

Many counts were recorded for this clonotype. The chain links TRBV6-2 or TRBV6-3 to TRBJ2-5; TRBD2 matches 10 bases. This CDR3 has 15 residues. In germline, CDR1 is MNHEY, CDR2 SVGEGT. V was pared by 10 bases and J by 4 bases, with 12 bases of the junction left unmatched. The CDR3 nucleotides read TGTGCCACTACTCGGCTAGCGGGAGTCGGAGAGACCCAGTACTTC. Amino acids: CATTRLAGVGETQYF.

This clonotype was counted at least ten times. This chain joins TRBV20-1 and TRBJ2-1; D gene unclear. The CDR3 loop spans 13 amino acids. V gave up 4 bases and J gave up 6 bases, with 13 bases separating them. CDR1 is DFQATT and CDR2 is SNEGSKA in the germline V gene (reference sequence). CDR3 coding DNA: TGCAGTGCTATCCAGGATATCCGCAATGAGCAGTTCTTC. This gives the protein CSAIQDIRNEQFF.

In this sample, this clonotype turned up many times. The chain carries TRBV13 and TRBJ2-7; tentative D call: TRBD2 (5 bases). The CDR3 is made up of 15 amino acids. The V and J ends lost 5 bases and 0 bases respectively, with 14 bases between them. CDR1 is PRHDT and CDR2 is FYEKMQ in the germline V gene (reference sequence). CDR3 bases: TGTGCCAGCAGCCCCCAGGACTCAAGCTCCTACGAGCAGTACTTC. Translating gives CASSPQDSSSYEQYF.

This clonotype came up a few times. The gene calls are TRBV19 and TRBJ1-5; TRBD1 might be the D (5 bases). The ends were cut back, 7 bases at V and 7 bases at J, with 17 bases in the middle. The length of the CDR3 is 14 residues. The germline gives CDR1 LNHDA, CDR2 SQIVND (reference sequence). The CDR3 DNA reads TGTGCCAGTAATCTCGCAGGGCGCAGCCAGCCCCAGCATTTT. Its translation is CASNLAGRSQPQHF.

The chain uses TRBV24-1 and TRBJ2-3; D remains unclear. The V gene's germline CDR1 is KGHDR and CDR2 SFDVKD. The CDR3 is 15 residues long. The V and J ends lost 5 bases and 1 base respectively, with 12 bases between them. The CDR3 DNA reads TGTGCCACCAGTGTGCGAGAAGAGGGCACAGATACGCAGTATTTT. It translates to CATSVREEGTDTQYF.